The next 32 T cell receptor beta chains were all read from a single sample in a study of chemoradiotherapy in HPV16-positive cancers. The method was immunoSEQ multiplex PCR; TCRdb's version includes in-frame clones alone and lacks a portion of them. The table records roughly 70,000 clones, around nine tenths of them present only once. Sample: blood, taken from a patient who underwent chemoradiotherapy. The receptors here all came from a human donor with HPV-associated anogenital cancer.

This chain links TRBV19 with TRBJ2-1; D unclear. The germline V gene has CDR1 LNHDA and CDR2 SQIVND (reference sequence). V was cut by 1 base and J by 6 bases, with 10 bases left in between. The CDR3 is 14 amino acids. CDR3 sequence (DNA): TGTGCCAGTAGTATAGCTGACGGCGGCAATGAGCAGTTCTTC. It is translated as CASSIADGGNEQFF.

The V and J genes are TRBV10-1 and TRBJ2-1; unclear D gene. The CDR3 spans 17 residues. Trimming cost V 0 bases and J 8 bases, with 20 bases left between them. Germline loops: CDR1 WNHNN, CDR2 SYGVQD (reference sequence). CDR3 nucleotides: TGCGCCAGCAGTGAGTCGATCATCGGCACAAGCAGCGATGAGCAGTTCTTC. Translation: CASSESIIGTSSDEQFF.

This chain links TRBV28 with TRBJ2-6, with unresolved D. V lost 6 bases, J lost 6 bases, and 12 bases lay in between. The germline CDR1 and CDR2 sequences are MDHEN and SYDVKM. The CDR3 contains 14 residues. CDR3 region: CASRLTLEANVLTF. The CDR3 DNA reads TGTGCCAGCAGGCTTACATTGGAGGCCAACGTCCTGACTTTC.

DNA for the CDR3: TGTGCCAGCAGTGAAGCGCTCTTGCGGGGGACCGGGGAGCTGTTTTTT. This encodes CASSEALLRGTGELFF. The rearrangement links TRBV2 to TRBJ2-2, with 7 nucleotides matching TRBD2. There are 16 residues in the CDR3. The V segment lost 0 bases and the J segment 5 bases; nucleotides outside the gene matches: 6. The germline gives CDR1 SNHLY, CDR2 FYNNEI.

The rearrangement uses TRBV2 and TRBJ2-1, with 10 bases matching TRBD1. The CDR3 extends over 12 amino acids. The V segment lost 9 bases and the J segment 7 bases; nucleotides outside the gene matches: 3. Germline V gene data show CDR1 as SNHLY and CDR2 as FYNNEI. CDR3 in amino acids: CARRTGGNEQFF. The CDR3 DNA reads as TGTGCCAGGAGGACAGGGGGGAATGAGCAGTTCTTC.

The gene calls are TRBV7-9 and TRBJ1-3, with D perhaps TRBD1 (6 bases). Deletions cut 1 base from V and 4 bases from J, with 17 bases between. Germline CDR1 and CDR2: SEHNR and FQNEAQ (reference sequence). The CDR3 runs to 17 residues. CDR3 in DNA: TGTGCCAGCAGCTTAGAGTCTACTACAGGGTCAGGAAACACCATATATTTT. It is translated as CASSLESTTGSGNTIYF.

The chain carries TRBV5-1 and TRBJ1-2; no clear D gene. The CDR3 length is 17 residues. V was cut by 0 bases and J by 3 bases, with 18 bases left in between. Germline-derived CDR1 and CDR2 are SGHRS and YFSETQ. CDR3 DNA: TGCGCCAGCAGCTTGGAGGATTTTGAGAGGTTGGACTATGGCTACACCTTC. It specifies CASSLEDFERLDYGYTF.

The chain combines TRBV29-1 with TRBJ2-7, with a weak D call TRBD1 (6 bases). This CDR3 has 12 amino acids. V was cut by 4 bases and J by 0 bases, with 7 bases left in between. CDR1 is SQVTM and CDR2 is ANQGSEA in the germline V gene. CDR3 sequence (DNA): TGCAGCGTTGGGGGACACTCCTACGAGCAGTACTTC. It is translated as CSVGGHSYEQYF.

This clone has more than one count but fewer than ten. V gene TRBV19 combines with J gene TRBJ1-5, with 9 bases aligning to TRBD1. CDR1 and CDR2 from the germline V gene are LNHDA and SQIVND (reference sequence). This CDR3 has 15 residues. The J segment lost 2 bases and the V segment lost 3 bases, leaving 2 bases of the junction unmatched. The CDR3 DNA is TGTGCCAGTAGTATGAGGACAGGGGGCAATCAGCCCCAGCATTTT. Translation: CASSMRTGGNQPQHF.

This clone came up a few times. DNA for the CDR3: TGTGCCAGCAGCAGAAAACAAGCGAACACTGAAGCTTTCTTT. Its protein product is CASSRKQANTEAFF. The chain is built from TRBV5-6 and TRBJ1-1, with D unresolved. V lost 4 bases and J 1 base, leaving 11 bases between the germline ends. Germline V gene data show CDR1 as SGHDT and CDR2 as YYEEEE. CDR3 length: 14 amino acids.

This chain uses TRBV6-4 with TRBJ2-7; D possibly uses TRBD1 or TRBD2 (5 bases each). V was shortened by 9 bases and J by 3 bases, with 18 bases between the two germline ends. There are 14 residues in the CDR3. Per the germline V gene, CDR1 is MRHNA and CDR2 is SNTAGT. The DNA of the CDR3 is TGTGCCAGAAGACCGGGGCGGCAGTTCTACGAGCAGTACTTC. Translated, it gives CARRPGRQFYEQYF.

The rearrangement links TRBV6-1 to TRBJ1-1; D ambiguous. Trimming shortened V by 6 bases and J by 4 bases, and 12 bases separated the two germline ends. The CDR3 is made up of 13 amino acids. Per the germline V gene, CDR1 is MNHNS and CDR2 is SASEGT. This CDR3 reads CASSLSRVTEAFF. The DNA for the CDR3 is TGTGCCAGCAGCTTGTCCCGGGTCACTGAAGCTTTCTTT.

This rearrangement joins TRBV29-1 to TRBJ1-1; tentatively, D is TRBD1 (5 bases). The germline CDR1 and CDR2 sequences are SQVTM and ANQGSEA. This CDR3 comprises 15 residues. The germline V and J ends were trimmed by 1 base and 2 bases, with 14 bases remaining between them. The CDR3 region is CSVEGSSRTNTEAFF. The CDR3 DNA reads TGCAGCGTTGAAGGATCTTCCCGGACAAACACTGAAGCTTTCTTT.

The V and J genes are TRBV5-4 and TRBJ2-7; 7 nucleotides match TRBD1. CDR1 SGHNT and CDR2 YYREEE come from the germline V gene (reference sequence). The CDR3 covers 14 residues. After removal of 4 bases from V and 2 bases from J, the junction contained 6 bases not matched to a gene. As DNA, the CDR3 is TGTGCCAGCAGCACCAGGGACAGAACCTACGAGCAGTACTTC. Its protein is CASSTRDRTYEQYF.

This chain uses TRBV4-1 with TRBJ2-1; TRBD2 matches 10 bases. Trimming at V came to 1 base and at J to 4 bases, leaving 1 base not matched to a gene. The V gene's germline CDR1 is MGHRA and CDR2 YSYEKL. There are 15 residues in the CDR3. The CDR3 sequence is CASSQVAGGYNEQFF. The CDR3 coding sequence is TGCGCCAGCAGCCAAGTAGCGGGGGGTTACAATGAGCAGTTCTTC.

The J gene is TRBJ2-3, the V gene TRBV7-2; 7 nucleotides agree with TRBD2. Unmatched junction bases numbered 8, after V lost 4 bases and J lost 4 bases. The CDR3 covers 15 residues. Germline V gives CDR1 SGHTA, CDR2 FQGNSA. CDR3 region: CASSWGGSWADTQYF. CDR3 bases: TGTGCCAGCAGCTGGGGGGGGAGCTGGGCAGATACGCAGTATTTT.

V gene TRBV9 combines with J gene TRBJ1-2; weak D call: TRBD1 (6 bases). The CDR3 totals 15 residues. V lost 3 bases to trimming and J lost 4 bases, with 16 bases between them. Germline assignment: CDR1 SGDLS and CDR2 YYNGEE. The CDR3 is CASSDWTVGVYGYTF. CDR3 nucleotides: TGTGCCAGCAGCGACTGGACAGTTGGTGTCTATGGCTACACCTTC.

The V gene is TRBV6-5, the J gene TRBJ1-6, with 8 bases that match TRBD1. Unmatched junction bases numbered 8, after V lost 6 bases and J lost 10 bases. The CDR3 runs 14 residues. In germline, CDR1 is MNHEY, CDR2 SVGAGI. CDR3 sequence reads: CASRPTGGESPLHF. The CDR3 DNA reads as TGTGCCAGCAGACCCACAGGGGGAGAATCACCCCTCCACTTT.

The chain joins TRBV2 to TRBJ2-3, with D perhaps assigned TRBD1 or TRBD2 (5 bases each). From germline, CDR1 is SNHLY and CDR2 FYNNEI. V was trimmed by 4 bases and J by 2 bases, leaving 16 bases between them. The CDR3 consists of 16 residues. The CDR3 loop reads CASSGLGVATTDTQYF. The DNA of the CDR3 is TGTGCCAGCAGTGGGTTGGGGGTCGCAACCACAGATACGCAGTATTTT.

The genes are TRBV29-1 and TRBJ1-1; D ambiguous. Germline CDR1 and CDR2: SQVTM and ANQGSEA. V lost 3 bases and J lost 10, with 12 bases in between. The length of the CDR3 is 11 residues. CDR3 bases: TGCAGCGTTGAGAGACTCCGTGGAGCTTTCTTT. It is translated as CSVERLRGAFF.

CDR3 sequence: CASSRRQAANYGYTF. The CDR3 DNA follows: TGTGCCAGTAGTAGAAGACAGGCAGCTAACTATGGCTACACCTTC. This sequence joins TRBV19 and TRBJ1-2, with D tentatively TRBD1 (6 bases). V lost 4 bases and J lost 0, with 12 bases in between. Germline assignment: CDR1 LNHDA and CDR2 SQIVND (reference sequence). The CDR3 runs to 15 residues.

This clone was counted between two and nine times. The chain employs TRBV10-3 and TRBJ1-1, with D unresolved. Trimming left V 10 bases short and J 1 base short, with 10 bases between. Germline-derived CDR1 and CDR2 are ENHRY and SYGVKD. There are 12 residues in the CDR3. DNA of the CDR3: TGTGCCAGCCGGGGAGAGAACACTGAAGCTTTCTTT. This sequence encodes CASRGENTEAFF.

This chain joins TRBV2 and TRBJ2-5; 8 nucleotides line up with TRBD1. Germline V gene sequence: CDR1 SNHLY, CDR2 FYNNEI. V trimming: 7 bases; J trimming: 3 bases; junction bases outside the gene matches: 7. The CDR3 is 14 amino acids. DNA for the CDR3: TGTGCCAGCACCCAGGGGGCAGCTAAAGAGACCCAGTACTTC. The encoded protein is CASTQGAAKETQYF.

J is TRBJ2-3 and V is TRBV5-1; TRBD2 matches at 10 bases. The V gene end was trimmed by 0 bases and the J gene end by 1 base; junction bases not matched to a gene: 5. The CDR3 spans 17 residues. In germline, CDR1 is SGHRS, CDR2 YFSETQ. CDR3: CASSLDPLAGGTDTQYF. The CDR3, as DNA: TGCGCCAGCAGCTTGGACCCTCTAGCGGGGGGCACAGATACGCAGTATTTT.

The table lists this clone with a count of one. The chain joins TRBV4-1 to TRBJ2-7; the match to TRBD2 covers 14 bases. From germline, CDR1 is MGHRA and CDR2 YSYEKL. V lost 0 bases to trimming and J lost 9 bases; unmatched junction nucleotides: 7. This CDR3 has 16 residues. CDR3 in DNA: TGCGCCAGCAGCCAAGATCGCGGACTAGCGGGGGGTAGGCAGTACTTC. Its protein is CASSQDRGLAGGRQYF.

The CDR3 here is CASSGREGTGTSGAYEQYF. In nucleotides, the CDR3 is TGTGCCAGCAGTGGTAGGGAAGGGACAGGGACTAGCGGAGCCTACGAGCAGTACTTC. The gene calls are TRBV28 and TRBJ2-7; TRBD2 matches at 11 bases. This CDR3 spans 19 amino acids. V lost 5 bases and J lost 2; bases outside the gene matches: 17. Germline V gives CDR1 MDHEN, CDR2 SYDVKM. Complete variable domain (other parts from reference TRBV28 and TRBJ2-7): DVKVTQSSRYLVKRTGEKVFLECVQDMDHENMFWYRQDPGLGLRLIYFSYDVKMKEKGDIPEGYSVSREKKERFSLILESASTNQTSMYLCASSGREGTGTSGAYEQYFGPGTRLTVT.

The rearrangement links TRBV6-4 to TRBJ1-1; D gene ambiguous. Germline V lookup: CDR1 MRHNA, CDR2 SNTAGT. The CDR3 consists of 13 residues. V was shortened by 8 bases and J by 0 bases, with 10 bases between the two germline ends. Here the CDR3 reads CASAWRLNTEAFF. In DNA, the CDR3 is TGTGCCAGCGCCTGGCGGTTGAACACTGAAGCTTTCTTT.

CDR3 DNA: TGCGCCAGCAGCTGGATTGCTCGCGGCCTCTCCTATAATTCACCCCTCCACTTT. It encodes CASSWIARGLSYNSPLHF. The genes are TRBV5-1 and TRBJ1-6; unclear D gene. The V end was cut by 3 bases, the J end by 0 bases, with 16 bases between. CDR1 and CDR2 (germline): SGHRS, YFSETQ. The CDR3 consists of 18 residues.

This clone was counted a few times. The chain is built from TRBV7-9 and TRBJ1-5, with TRBD1 identical over 9 bases. CDR3 size: 14 residues. The ends lost 5 bases at V and 4 bases at J; junction bases unmatched: 3. Germline V lookup: CDR1 SEHNR, CDR2 FQNEAQ (reference sequence). The CDR3 DNA reads TGTGCCAGCAGCCAAGGGACAGGGAATCAGCCCCAGCATTTT. Protein: CASSQGTGNQPQHF.

The V call is TRBV7-9, the J call TRBJ2-2; D may match TRBD1 or TRBD2 (7 bases each). Germline values: CDR1 SEHNR, CDR2 FQNEAQ (reference sequence). V lost 5 bases, J lost 9 bases, and 25 bases lay in between. CDR3 length: 17 amino acids. The CDR3 DNA sequence: TGTGCCAGCAGCCCCGGAGGGGGCGGGAGAAGGGAAAGGGAGCTGTTTTTT. It specifies CASSPGGGGRRERELFF. The full variable domain, completed using reference TRBV7-9 and TRBJ2-2, is DTGVSQNPRHKITKRGQNVTFRCDPISEHNRLYWYRQTLGQGPEFLTYFQNEAQLEKSRLLSDRFSAERPKGSFSTLEIQRTEQGDSAMYLCASSPGGGGRRERELFFGEGSRLTVL.

This sequence joins TRBV12-5 and TRBJ1-2; D possibly corresponds to TRBD1 (5 bases). CDR3 length: 13 residues. In germline, CDR1 is LGHNT, CDR2 FRNRAP. With 7 bases removed from V and 6 bases from J, the gap between germline ends came to 15 bases. This CDR3 is CASAPAGSNGYTF. In nucleotides, the CDR3 is TGTGCTAGTGCCCCGGCAGGGTCGAATGGCTACACCTTC.

The V gene is TRBV7-9, the J gene TRBJ2-1, with TRBD2 matching over 11 bases. V lost 8 bases, J lost 4 bases, and 10 bases stayed unmatched. CDR3 length equals 16 residues. The V gene's germline CDR1 is SEHNR and CDR2 FQNEAQ (reference sequence). CDR3 coding DNA: TGTGCCAGCCGACCTACAACTAGCGGGGGATACAATGAGCAGTTCTTC. Its translation: CASRPTTSGGYNEQFF. The full variable domain, rest sourced from reference TRBV7-9 and TRBJ2-1, is DTGVSQNPRHKITKRGQNVTFRCDPISEHNRLYWYRQTLGQGPEFLTYFQNEAQLEKSRLLSDRFSAERPKGSFSTLEIQRTEQGDSAMYLCASRPTTSGGYNEQFFGPGTRLTVL.